This T cell receptor (beta chain) was documented in a study of T cells after posttransplantation cyclophosphamide. Regarding the study as a whole: Recipient CMV seropositivity and CMV reactivation strongly tracked TRB clonality. TRB overlap between skin or GI tissue T cells and blood was limited. Donor CD8+ memory clones often dominated recipient blood repertoires at later times.

About this clone itself: The antigen remains undetermined. One junction end does not reproduce the germline sequence, and a read error may be involved.

Repertoires were generated with immunoSEQ multiplex PCR, while TCRdb's copy carries only in-frame clones and drops some. The sample contains 12,000 or so clones, none of them singletons. Cyclophosphamide on days +3 and +4 followed busulfan-fludarabine conditioning and a marrow graft. CDR1 and CDR2 (germline): SGHTA, FQGNSA. This CDR3 spans 15 amino acids. V is TRBV7-2 and J is TRBJ2-1; possibly TRBD2 for D (7 bases). This receptor was identified in a female patient aged 40-50 years who received an allogeneic stem cell transplant from a related donor, was CMV-positive, and had acute GVHD only. Some T cells may be the graft donor's. Sequenced here: PBMCs, sampled after allogeneic stem cell transplant with posttransplant cyclophosphamide. The chain's CDR3 is CASSLGAGDYNEQFF. The CDR3, as DNA: TGCGCCAGCAGCTTGGGGGCGGGGGATTACAATGAGCAGTTCTTC.